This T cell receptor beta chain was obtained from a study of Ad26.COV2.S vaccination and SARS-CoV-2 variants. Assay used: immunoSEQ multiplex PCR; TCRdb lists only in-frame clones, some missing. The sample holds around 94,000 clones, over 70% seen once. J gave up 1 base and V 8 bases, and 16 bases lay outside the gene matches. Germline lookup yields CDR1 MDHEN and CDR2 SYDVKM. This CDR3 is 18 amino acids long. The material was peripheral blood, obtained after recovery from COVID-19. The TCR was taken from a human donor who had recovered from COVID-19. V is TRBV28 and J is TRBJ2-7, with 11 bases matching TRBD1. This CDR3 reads CASPPGQGVPKESYEQYF. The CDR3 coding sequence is TGTGCCAGCCCACCGGGACAGGGGGTTCCCAAGGAGTCCTACGAGCAGTACTTC.